This T cell receptor (beta chain) was obtained from a study of CD8 T cells in Susac syndrome. With random hexamers, 0.5 to 1 ug RNA was reverse transcribed. TCRdb itself ran the immunoSEQ multiplex PCR reads through MiXCR, one entry per CDR3 protein. The sample consists of 160,000 or so distinct CDR3 sequences, roughly 94% of them appearing once. The ends were cut back, 4 bases at V and 0 bases at J, with 12 bases in the middle. CDR3 size: 16 residues. Germline V gene data show CDR1 as SNHLY and CDR2 as FYNNEI. The chain combines TRBV2 with TRBJ2-2; no clear D gene. This receptor was obtained from a human donor with multiple sclerosis. Specimen: CD4+ T cells from PBMCs. The CDR3 sequence: CASSGGPAPNTGELFF. The DNA for the CDR3 is TGTGCCAGCAGTGGCGGACCAGCACCGAACACCGGGGAGCTGTTTTTT.